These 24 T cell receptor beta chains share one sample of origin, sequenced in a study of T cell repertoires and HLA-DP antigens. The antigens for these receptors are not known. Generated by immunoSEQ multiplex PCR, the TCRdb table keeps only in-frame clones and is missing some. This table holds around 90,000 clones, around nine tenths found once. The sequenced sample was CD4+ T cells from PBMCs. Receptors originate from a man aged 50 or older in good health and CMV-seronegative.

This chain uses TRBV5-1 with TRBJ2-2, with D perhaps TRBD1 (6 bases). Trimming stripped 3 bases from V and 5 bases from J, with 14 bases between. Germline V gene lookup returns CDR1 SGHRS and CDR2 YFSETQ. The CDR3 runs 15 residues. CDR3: CASSYRDTRTGELFF. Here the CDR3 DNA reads TGCGCCAGCAGCTACCGGGACACAAGAACCGGGGAGCTGTTTTTT. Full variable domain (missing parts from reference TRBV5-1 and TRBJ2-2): KAGVTQTPRYLIKTRGQQVTLSCSPISGHRSVSWYQQTPGQGLQFLFEYFSETQRNKGNFPGRFSGRQFSNSRSEMNVSTLELGDSALYLCASSYRDTRTGELFFGEGSRLTVL.

The CDR3 coding sequence is TGTGCCAGCAGTTACGAGTCGGACACTGAAGCTTTCTTT. Encoded protein: CASSYESDTEAFF. The chain combines TRBV6-6 with TRBJ1-1; D gene ambiguous. CDR1 and CDR2 from the germline V gene are MNHNY and SVGAGI (reference sequence). The CDR3 runs 13 residues. Trimming stripped 2 bases from V and 3 bases from J, with 7 bases between.

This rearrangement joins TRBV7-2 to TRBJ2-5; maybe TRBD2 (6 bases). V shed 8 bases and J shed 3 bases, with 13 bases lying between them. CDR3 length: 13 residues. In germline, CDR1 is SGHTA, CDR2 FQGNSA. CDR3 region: CASGAGSEETQYF. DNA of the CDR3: TGTGCCAGCGGGGCGGGGTCGGAAGAGACCCAGTACTTC. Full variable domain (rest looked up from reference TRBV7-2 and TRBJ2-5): GAGVSQSPSNKVTEKGKDVELRCDPISGHTALYWYRQSLGQGLEFLIYFQGNSAPDKSGLPSDRFSAERTGGSVSTLTIQRTQQEDSAVYLCASGAGSEETQYFGPGTRLLVL.

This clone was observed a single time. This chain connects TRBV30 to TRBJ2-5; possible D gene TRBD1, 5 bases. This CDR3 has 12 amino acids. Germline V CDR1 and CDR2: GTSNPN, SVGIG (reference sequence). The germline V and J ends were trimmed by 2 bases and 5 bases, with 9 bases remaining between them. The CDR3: CAWSNRLETQYF. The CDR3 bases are TGTGCCTGGAGTAACAGGTTGGAGACCCAGTACTTC.

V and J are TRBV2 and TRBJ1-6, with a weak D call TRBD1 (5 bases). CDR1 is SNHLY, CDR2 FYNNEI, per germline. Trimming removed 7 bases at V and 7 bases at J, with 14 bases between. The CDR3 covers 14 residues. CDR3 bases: TGTGCCAGCACCCGAGTCCAGGGAAATTCACCCCTCCACTTT. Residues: CASTRVQGNSPLHF.

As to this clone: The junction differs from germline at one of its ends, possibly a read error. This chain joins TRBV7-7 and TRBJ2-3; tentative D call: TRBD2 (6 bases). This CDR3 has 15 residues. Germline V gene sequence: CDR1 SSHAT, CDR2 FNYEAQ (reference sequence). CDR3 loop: CASSLIRGNTDTQYF. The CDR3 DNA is TGTGCTAGCAGCTTAATTCGGGGGAACACAGATACGCAGTATTTT.

The CDR3 DNA follows: TGTGCCTGGGAACTAGCGGGAGTATCGTGGGAGACCCAGTACTTC. Protein sequence: CAWELAGVSWETQYF. The chain has TRBV30 and TRBJ2-5, with 11 nucleotides matching TRBD2. J lost 5 bases, V lost 5 bases, and 10 bases had no gene match. The CDR3 loop spans 15 amino acids. Germline V gene sequence: CDR1 GTSNPN, CDR2 SVGIG (reference sequence). Full variable domain (missing parts from reference TRBV30 and TRBJ2-5): SQTIHQWPATLVQPVGSPLSLECTVEGTSNPNLYWYRQAAGRGLQLLFYSVGIGQISSEVPQNLSASRPQDRQFILSSKKLLLSDSGFYLCAWELAGVSWETQYFGPGTRLLVL.

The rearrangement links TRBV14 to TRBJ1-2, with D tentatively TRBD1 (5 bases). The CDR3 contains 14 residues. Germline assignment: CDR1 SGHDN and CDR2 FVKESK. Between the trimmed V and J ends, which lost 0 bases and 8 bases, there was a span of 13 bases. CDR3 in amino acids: CASSQDIAPGGYTF. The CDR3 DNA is TGTGCCAGCAGCCAAGATATTGCTCCAGGGGGCTACACCTTC.

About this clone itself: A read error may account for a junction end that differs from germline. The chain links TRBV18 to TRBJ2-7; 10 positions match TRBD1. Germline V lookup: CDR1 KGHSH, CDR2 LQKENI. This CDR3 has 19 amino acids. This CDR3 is CASSPVPPRGGDRGLEQYF. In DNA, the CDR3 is TGTGCCAGCTCACCAGTTCCCCCGAGGGGAGGGGACAGGGGCCTCGAGCAATACTTC.

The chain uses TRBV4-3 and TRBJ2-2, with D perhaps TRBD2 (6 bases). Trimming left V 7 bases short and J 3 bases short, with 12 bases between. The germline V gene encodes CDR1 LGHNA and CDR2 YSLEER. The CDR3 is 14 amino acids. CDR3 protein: CASNWGLDTGELFF. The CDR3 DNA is TGCGCCAGCAATTGGGGACTTGACACCGGGGAGCTGTTTTTT.

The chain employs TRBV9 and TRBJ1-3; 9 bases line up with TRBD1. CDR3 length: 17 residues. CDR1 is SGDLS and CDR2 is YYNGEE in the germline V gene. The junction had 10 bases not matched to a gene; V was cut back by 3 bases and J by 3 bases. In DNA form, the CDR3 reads TGTGCCAGCAGCGCCCCGAATCTGGACAGGGGTGGAAACACCATATATTTT. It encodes CASSAPNLDRGGNTIYF. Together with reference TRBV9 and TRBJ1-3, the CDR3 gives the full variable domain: DSGVTQTPKHLITATGQRVTLRCSPRSGDLSVYWYQQSLDQGLQFLIQYYNGEERAKGNILERFSAQQFPDLHSELNLSSLELGDSALYFCASSAPNLDRGGNTIYFGEGSWLTVV.

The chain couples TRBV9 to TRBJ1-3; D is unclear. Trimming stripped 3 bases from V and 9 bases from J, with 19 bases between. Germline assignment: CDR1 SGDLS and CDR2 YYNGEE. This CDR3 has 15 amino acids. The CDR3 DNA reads TGTGCCAGCAGCGCCAGTAGGGAAGGAATTAGCACCATATATTTT. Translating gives CASSASREGISTIYF. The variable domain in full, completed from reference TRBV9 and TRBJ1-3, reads DSGVTQTPKHLITATGQRVTLRCSPRSGDLSVYWYQQSLDQGLQFLIQYYNGEERAKGNILERFSAQQFPDLHSELNLSSLELGDSALYFCASSASREGISTIYFGEGSWLTVV.

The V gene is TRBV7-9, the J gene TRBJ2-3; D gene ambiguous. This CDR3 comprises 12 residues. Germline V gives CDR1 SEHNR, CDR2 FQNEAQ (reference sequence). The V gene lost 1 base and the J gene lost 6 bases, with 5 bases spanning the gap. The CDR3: CASSLVVDTQYF. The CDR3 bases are TGTGCCAGCAGCTTAGTCGTTGATACGCAGTATTTT. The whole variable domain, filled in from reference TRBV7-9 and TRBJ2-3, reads DTGVSQNPRHKITKRGQNVTFRCDPISEHNRLYWYRQTLGQGPEFLTYFQNEAQLEKSRLLSDRFSAERPKGSFSTLEIQRTEQGDSAMYLCASSLVVDTQYFGPGTRLTVL.

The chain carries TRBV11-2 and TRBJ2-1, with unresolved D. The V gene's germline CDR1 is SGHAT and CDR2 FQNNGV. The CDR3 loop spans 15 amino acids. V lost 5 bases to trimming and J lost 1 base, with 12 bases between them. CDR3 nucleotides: TGTGCCAGCAGCCCAACGTCGGGTTCCTACAATGAGCAGTTCTTC. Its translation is CASSPTSGSYNEQFF.

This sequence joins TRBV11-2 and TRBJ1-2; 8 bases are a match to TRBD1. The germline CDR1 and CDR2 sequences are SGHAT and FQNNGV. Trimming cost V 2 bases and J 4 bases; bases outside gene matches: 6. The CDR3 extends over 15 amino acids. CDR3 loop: CASSLTGTGRYGYTF. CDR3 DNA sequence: TGTGCCAGCAGCTTAACCGGGACAGGTCGCTATGGCTACACCTTC.

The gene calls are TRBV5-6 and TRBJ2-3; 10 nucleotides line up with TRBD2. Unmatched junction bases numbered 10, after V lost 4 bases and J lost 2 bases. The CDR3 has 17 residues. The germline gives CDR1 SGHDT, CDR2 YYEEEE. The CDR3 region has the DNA TGTGCCAGCAGCCATTATAGCGGGGGGCCCTCCACAGATACGCAGTATTTT. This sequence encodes CASSHYSGGPSTDTQYF.

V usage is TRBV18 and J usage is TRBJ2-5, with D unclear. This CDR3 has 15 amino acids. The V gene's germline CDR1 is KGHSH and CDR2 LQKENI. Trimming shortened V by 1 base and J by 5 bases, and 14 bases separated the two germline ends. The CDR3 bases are TGTGCCAGCTCACCACAACAGTATTATCCGGAGACCCAGTACTTC. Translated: CASSPQQYYPETQYF.

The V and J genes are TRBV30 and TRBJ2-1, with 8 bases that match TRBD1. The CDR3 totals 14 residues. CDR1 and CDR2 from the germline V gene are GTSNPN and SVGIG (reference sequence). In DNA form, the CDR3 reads TGTGCTTATAAACCGGGACAGGCCTACAATGAGCAGTTCTTC. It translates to CAYKPGQAYNEQFF.

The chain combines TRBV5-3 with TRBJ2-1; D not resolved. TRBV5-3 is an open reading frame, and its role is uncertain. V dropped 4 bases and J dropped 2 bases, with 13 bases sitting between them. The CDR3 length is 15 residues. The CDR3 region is CARSPSSSAYNEQFF. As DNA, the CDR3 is TGTGCCAGAAGCCCTAGTAGTTCCGCCTACAATGAGCAGTTCTTC.

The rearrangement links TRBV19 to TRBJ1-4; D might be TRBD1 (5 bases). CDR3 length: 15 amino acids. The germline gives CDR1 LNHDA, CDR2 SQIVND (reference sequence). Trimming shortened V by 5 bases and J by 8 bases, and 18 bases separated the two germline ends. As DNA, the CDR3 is TGTGCCAGTAGTCCTCGGGGCCAGTGGGACGAAAAACTGTTTTTT. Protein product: CASSPRGQWDEKLFF.

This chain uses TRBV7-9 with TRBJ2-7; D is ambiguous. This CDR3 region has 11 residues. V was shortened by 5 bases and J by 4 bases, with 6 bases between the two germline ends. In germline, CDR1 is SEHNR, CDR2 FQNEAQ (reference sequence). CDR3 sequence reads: CASSRDYEQYF. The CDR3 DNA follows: TGTGCCAGCAGCCGAGATTACGAGCAGTACTTC.

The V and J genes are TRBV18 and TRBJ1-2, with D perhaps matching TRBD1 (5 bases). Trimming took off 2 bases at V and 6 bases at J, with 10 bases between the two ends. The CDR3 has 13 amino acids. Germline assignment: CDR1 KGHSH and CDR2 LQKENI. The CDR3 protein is CASSPRTRDGYTF. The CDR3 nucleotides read TGTGCCAGCTCACCAAGGACAAGAGATGGCTACACCTTC.

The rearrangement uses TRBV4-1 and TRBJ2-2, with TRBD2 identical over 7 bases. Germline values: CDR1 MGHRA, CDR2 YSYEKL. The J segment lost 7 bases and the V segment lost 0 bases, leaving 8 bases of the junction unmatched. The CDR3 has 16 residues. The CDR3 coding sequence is TGCGCCAGCAGCCAAGAAGCGGGGTACAGGAACGGGGAGCTGTTTTTT. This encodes CASSQEAGYRNGELFF.

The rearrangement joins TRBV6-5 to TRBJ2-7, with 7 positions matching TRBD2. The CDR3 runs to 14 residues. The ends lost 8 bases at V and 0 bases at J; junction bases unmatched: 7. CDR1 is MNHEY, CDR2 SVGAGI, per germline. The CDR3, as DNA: TGTGCCAGCTGGGCTCGCGGGAGCTCCTACGAGCAGTACTTC. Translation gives CASWARGSSYEQYF.